One sample yielded the 16 T cell receptor beta chains listed below, sequenced in a study of post-analysis software for immune sequencing data. General study findings and limits: Higher frequency in patients than in controls was seen for roughly five TRBV segments, with TRBV5-6, TRBV5-1 and TRBV20-1 among them.

These receptors have no known antigen. The TCR beta cDNA libraries carried unique molecular identifiers. MiXCR, run by TCRdb on the PCR reads, gives a single entry per CDR3 protein. There are approximately 690,000 distinct CDR3 sequences in the sample; approximately 59% occur only once, and approximately 10% lies in the top ten. Material: blood. The receptors were gathered from a girl aged 2 to 10 with multiple sclerosis.

As DNA, the CDR3 is TGTGCCAGCTCTCCCGGTGGGGGTTCCCGAGCCCCTTACGAGCAGTACTTC. Protein product: CASSPGGGSRAPYEQYF. The J gene is TRBJ2-7, the V gene TRBV18; either TRBD1 or TRBD2 may fit D (5 bases each). CDR1 is KGHSH, CDR2 LQKENI, per germline. The CDR3 contains 17 residues. V lost 6 bases, J lost 4 bases, and 25 bases lay in between.

The chain carries TRBV6-5 and TRBJ2-7, with D maybe TRBD2 (5 bases). The V end lost 5 bases, the J end lost 4 bases, and 21 bases lay between the germline ends. Germline V lookup: CDR1 MNHEY, CDR2 SVGAGI. The CDR3 contains 16 residues. The CDR3 DNA reads as TGTGCCAGCAGTCCTTCTGTTACTAGACTGTGGTACGAGCAGTACTTC. Amino acid sequence: CASSPSVTRLWYEQYF.

The rearrangement uses TRBV28 and TRBJ2-1; TRBD2 agrees at 10 bases. The junction had 10 bases not matched to a gene; V was cut back by 2 bases and J by 0 bases. Germline V gene sequence: CDR1 MDHEN, CDR2 SYDVKM. CDR3 length: 19 residues. CDR3 in DNA: TGTGCCAGCAGTTTAATGGGGCTACTAGCGGGAAACTCCTACAATGAGCAGTTCTTC. Translating it yields CASSLMGLLAGNSYNEQFF.

Regarding this clonotype: At one of its ends the junction is not consistent with the germline gene, which may arise from a read error. The V gene is TRBV11-1, the J gene TRBJ2-1, with TRBD2 matching over 9 bases. CDR3 length equals 16 residues. Germline V gene sequence: CDR1 SGHAT, CDR2 FQDESV (reference sequence). The CDR3 sequence is CASSSFLSGGWNELFF. DNA for the CDR3: TGTGCCAGCAGCTCCTTCCTTAGCGGGGGCTGGAATGAGCTGTTCTTC.

This clonotype has more than one count but fewer than ten. The V gene is TRBV10-3, the J gene TRBJ1-5; the match to TRBD1 covers 9 bases. This CDR3 is 12 amino acids long. Germline loops: CDR1 ENHRY, CDR2 SYGVKD. Trimming at V came to 8 bases and at J to 7 bases, leaving 3 bases not matched to a gene. In DNA form, the CDR3 reads TGTGCCATCCGGGACAGGGACCAGCCCCAGCATTTT. It is translated as CAIRDRDQPQHF.

The rearrangement uses TRBV5-1 and TRBJ1-2, with unresolved D. CDR3 length equals 12 residues. Germline assignment: CDR1 SGHRS and CDR2 YFSETQ. Deletions cut 4 bases from V and 3 bases from J, with 7 bases between. CDR3 sequence reads: CASSTGDYGYTF. The CDR3 DNA follows: TGCGCCAGCAGCACGGGCGACTATGGCTACACCTTC.

Here the CDR3 reads CASTSGTSGGSWYF. The CDR3 nucleotides are TGTGCCAGCACCTCGGGGACTAGCGGGGGGTCCTGGTATTTT. The chain employs TRBV12-3 or TRBV12-4 and TRBJ2-3, with 15 positions matching TRBD2. Trimming cost V 7 bases and J 14 bases; bases outside gene matches: 10. This CDR3 has 14 amino acids.

A few counts support this clonotype. The V and J genes are TRBV7-9 and TRBJ2-7; 7 bases are shared with TRBD2. CDR3 length equals 15 residues. Looked up from germline, CDR1 is SEHNR and CDR2 is FQNEAQ (reference sequence). V lost 2 bases to trimming and J lost 0 bases; unmatched junction nucleotides: 4. The CDR3 reads CASSLPAGHSYEQYF. The CDR3 DNA is TGTGCCAGCAGCTTACCAGCGGGGCACTCCTACGAGCAGTACTTC.

This chain uses TRBV3-1 with TRBJ1-2; D not certain. The length of the CDR3 is 13 residues. V was shortened by 0 bases and J by 8 bases, with 10 bases between the two germline ends. CDR1 is LGHDT and CDR2 is YNNKEL in the germline V gene (reference sequence). The CDR3: CASSQEASFGYTF. The CDR3 nucleotides are TGTGCCAGCAGCCAAGAGGCCTCGTTCGGCTACACCTTC.

The chain couples TRBV29-1 to TRBJ1-1; possible D gene TRBD1, 5 bases. Trimming removed 7 bases from V and 8 bases from J, with 20 bases in between. The CDR3 runs 13 residues. Germline values: CDR1 SQVTM, CDR2 ANQGSEA. The CDR3 coding sequence is TGCAGCGGGGATAAGATGGACACTTTAGAAGCTTTCTTT. Translated, it gives CSGDKMDTLEAFF.

This chain joins TRBV4-1 and TRBJ1-2; tentative D call: TRBD1 (5 bases). CDR1 is MGHRA and CDR2 is YSYEKL in the germline V gene. The V and J ends lost 5 bases and 0 bases respectively, with 19 bases between them. The CDR3 covers 17 residues. CDR3: CASSAPGRRHTNYGYTF. As DNA, the CDR3 is TGCGCCAGCAGCGCCCCGGGACGGCGTCATACTAACTATGGCTACACCTTC.

The rearrangement uses TRBV12-3 or TRBV12-4 and TRBJ2-7; D is tentatively TRBD1 or TRBD2 (6 bases each). The CDR3 has 15 amino acids. V shed 5 bases and J shed 3 bases, with 17 bases lying between them. CDR3 in DNA: TGTGCCAGCAGTCTCACCGCGGGACATAACTACGAGCAGTACTTC. It yields the protein CASSLTAGHNYEQYF.

V gene TRBV5-5 combines with J gene TRBJ2-5, with D possibly TRBD2 on 6 matching bases. The CDR3 covers 16 residues. Germline CDR1 is SGHKS and CDR2 is YYEKEE (reference sequence). V was cut by 0 bases and J by 0 bases, with 12 bases left in between. CDR3 in DNA: TGTGCCAGCAGCTTGGATCCTGCGGGGTACCAAGAGACCCAGTACTTC. Encoded protein: CASSLDPAGYQETQYF.

V is TRBV12-3 or TRBV12-4 and J is TRBJ2-1; D is undetermined. V dropped 6 bases and J dropped 10 bases, with 13 bases sitting between them. The CDR3 runs 12 residues. CDR3 coding DNA: TGTGCCAGCAGCTCCCAGGACCTGGAGCAGTTCTTC. Protein product: CASSSQDLEQFF.

V gene TRBV25-1 combines with J gene TRBJ2-7; D remains unclear. The J call could be wrong; TRBJ2-5 is a better fit for the DNA end. The CDR3 contains 15 residues. Germline V gene sequence: CDR1 MGHDK, CDR2 SYGVNS. CDR3 sequence reads: CASSEPQRYPETQYF. In DNA form, the CDR3 reads TGTGCCAGCAGTGAACCACAGCGCTATCCAGAGACCCAGTACTTC.

This chain joins TRBV14 and TRBJ2-1, with D possibly being TRBD2 (5 bases). The CDR3 extends over 16 amino acids. Deletions cut 0 bases from V and 8 bases from J, with 17 bases between. Germline CDR1 reads SGHDN; CDR2 reads FVKESK. CDR3 DNA sequence: TGTGCCAGCAGCCAAGATAGAGAGGAGGAGGCGTATGAGCAGTTCTTC. It is translated as CASSQDREEEAYEQFF.